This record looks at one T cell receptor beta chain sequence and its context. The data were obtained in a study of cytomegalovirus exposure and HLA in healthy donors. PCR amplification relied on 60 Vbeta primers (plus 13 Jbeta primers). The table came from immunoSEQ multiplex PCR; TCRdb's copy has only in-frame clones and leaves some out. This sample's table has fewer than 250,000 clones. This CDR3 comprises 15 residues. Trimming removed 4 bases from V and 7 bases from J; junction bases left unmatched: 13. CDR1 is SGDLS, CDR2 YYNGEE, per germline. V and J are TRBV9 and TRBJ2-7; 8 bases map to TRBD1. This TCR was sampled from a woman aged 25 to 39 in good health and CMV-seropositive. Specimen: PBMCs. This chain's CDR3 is CASSTRTGPTGEQYF. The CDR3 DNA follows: TGTGCCAGCAGCACCCGGACAGGGCCGACTGGAGAGCAGTACTTC.